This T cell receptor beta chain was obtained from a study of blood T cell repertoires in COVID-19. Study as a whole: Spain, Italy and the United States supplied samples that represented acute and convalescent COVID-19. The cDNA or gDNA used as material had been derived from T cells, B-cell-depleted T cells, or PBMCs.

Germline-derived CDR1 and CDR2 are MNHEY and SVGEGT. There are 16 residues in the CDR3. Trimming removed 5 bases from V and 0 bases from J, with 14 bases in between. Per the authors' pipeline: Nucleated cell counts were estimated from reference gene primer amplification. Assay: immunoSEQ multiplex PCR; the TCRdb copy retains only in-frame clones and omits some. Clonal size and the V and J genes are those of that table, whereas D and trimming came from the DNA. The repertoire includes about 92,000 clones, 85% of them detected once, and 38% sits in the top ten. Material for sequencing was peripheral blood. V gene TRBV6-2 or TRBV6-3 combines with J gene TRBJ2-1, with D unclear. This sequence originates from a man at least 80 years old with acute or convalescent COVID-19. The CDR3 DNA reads TGTGCCAGCAGTACCTCGCCCGGGTCCTCCTACAATGAGCAGTTCTTC. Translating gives CASSTSPGSSYNEQFF.